The TCR beta chain described here comes from a study of blood T cell repertoires in COVID-19. Across the whole study: Sources were T cells, B-cell-depleted T cells, or PBMCs; the material itself was cDNA or gDNA.

As originally analysed: Using reference gene primer amplification, nucleated cell counts were estimated. Sequenced by immunoSEQ multiplex PCR; TCRdb stores in-frame clones only, minus some. V and J calls and clone size come straight from that table; D and trimming were deduced from the DNA. The sample lists 200,000 to 250,000 clones, 86% seen once, with 9.5% to 13% in the top ten. The germline gives CDR1 SGHRS, CDR2 YFSETQ. CDR3 size: 17 residues. J lost 5 bases, V lost 4 bases, and 14 bases had no gene match. Seattle patients were enrolled during active infection and followed longitudinally. Sample: peripheral blood. The rearrangement joins TRBV5-1 to TRBJ1-1; TRBD1 aligns across 10 bases. The source of this sequence is a woman between 50 and 59 years old with COVID-19, enrolled during active disease. Written as DNA, the CDR3 is TGCGCCAGCAGCCCAAGACAGGGGGCCTTGGTTGAAACTGAAGCTTTCTTT. Translation: CASSPRQGALVETEAFF.